This T cell receptor beta chain was captured in a study of OX40 agonist ivuxolimab in advanced cancers. About the research overall: Patients in the trial were receiving intravenous ivuxolimab every 2 weeks, at doses of 0.01 to 10 mg/kg. Study-wide results and caveats: Certain nonresponders likewise exhibited a low normalized T-cell clonal expansion. With doses of 0.1 to 3.0 mg/kg, CD4+ and CD8+ blood T cells had undergone clonal expansion by week 6. Mean expanded clone counts were higher in CD8+ than CD4+ T cells.

On this clone itself: The target antigen is unknown.

V gave up 7 bases and J gave up 4 bases, with 19 bases separating them. The CDR3 has 15 residues. Germline values: CDR1 SQVTM, CDR2 ANQGSEA. Profiling relied on immunoSEQ multiplex PCR, and the TCRdb table lists in-frame clones only, not all of them. The data show approximately 70,000 clones, 85% to 90% seen once. Sequences were derived from CD4+ or CD8+ T cells sorted from blood, sampled in a trial of the OX40 agonist ivuxolimab. V usage is TRBV29-1 and J usage is TRBJ2-2, with D tentatively TRBD1 (5 bases). The receptor comes from an adult with an advanced solid tumor such as melanoma, head and neck, liver or kidney cancer. The CDR3 region has the DNA TGCAGCGCTTCCCCCTCTCCAGGGCGCACCGGGGAGCTGTTTTTT. Its protein product is CSASPSPGRTGELFF.